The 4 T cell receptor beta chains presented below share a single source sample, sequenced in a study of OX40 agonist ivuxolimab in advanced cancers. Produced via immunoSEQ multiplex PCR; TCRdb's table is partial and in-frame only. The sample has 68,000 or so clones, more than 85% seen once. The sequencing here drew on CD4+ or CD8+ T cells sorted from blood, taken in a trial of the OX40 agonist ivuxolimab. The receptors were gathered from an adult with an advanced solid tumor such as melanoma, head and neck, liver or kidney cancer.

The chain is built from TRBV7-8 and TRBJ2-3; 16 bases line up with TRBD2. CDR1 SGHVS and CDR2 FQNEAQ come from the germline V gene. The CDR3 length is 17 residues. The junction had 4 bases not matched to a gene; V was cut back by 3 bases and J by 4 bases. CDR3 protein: CASSLGLAGGPADTQYF. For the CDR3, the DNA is TGTGCCAGCAGCTTGGGACTAGCGGGGGGGCCTGCAGATACGCAGTATTTT.

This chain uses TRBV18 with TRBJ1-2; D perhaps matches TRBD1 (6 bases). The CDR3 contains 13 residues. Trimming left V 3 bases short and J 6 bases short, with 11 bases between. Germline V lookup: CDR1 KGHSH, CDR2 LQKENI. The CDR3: CASSPEGGDGYTF. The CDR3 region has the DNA TGTGCCAGCTCACCTGAAGGGGGTGATGGCTACACCTTC.

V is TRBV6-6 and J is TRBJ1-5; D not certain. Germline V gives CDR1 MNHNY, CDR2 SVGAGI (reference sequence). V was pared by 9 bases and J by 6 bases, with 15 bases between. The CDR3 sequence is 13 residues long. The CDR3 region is CASSPPLGQPQHF. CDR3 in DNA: TGTGCCAGTTCCCCCCCCCTGGGTCAGCCCCAGCATTTT.

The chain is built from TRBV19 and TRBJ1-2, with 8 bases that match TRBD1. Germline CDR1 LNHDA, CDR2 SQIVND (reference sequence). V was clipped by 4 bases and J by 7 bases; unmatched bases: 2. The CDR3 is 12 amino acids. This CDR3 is CASSKTGAGYTF. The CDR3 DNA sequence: TGTGCCAGTAGTAAGACAGGGGCTGGCTACACCTTC.